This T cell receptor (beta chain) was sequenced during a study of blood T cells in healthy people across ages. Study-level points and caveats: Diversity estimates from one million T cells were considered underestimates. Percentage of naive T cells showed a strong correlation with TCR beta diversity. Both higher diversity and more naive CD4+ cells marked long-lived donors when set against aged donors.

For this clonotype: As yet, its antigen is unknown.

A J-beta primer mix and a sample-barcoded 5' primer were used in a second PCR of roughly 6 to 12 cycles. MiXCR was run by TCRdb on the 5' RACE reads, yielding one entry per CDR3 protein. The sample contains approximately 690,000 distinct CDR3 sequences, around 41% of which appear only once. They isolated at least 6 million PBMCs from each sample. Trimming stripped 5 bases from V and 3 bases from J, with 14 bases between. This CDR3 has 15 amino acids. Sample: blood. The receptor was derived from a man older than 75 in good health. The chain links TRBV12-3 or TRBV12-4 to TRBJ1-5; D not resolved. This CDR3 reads CASSPQVGNNQPQHF. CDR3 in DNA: TGTGCCAGCAGTCCTCAGGTAGGGAACAATCAGCCCCAGCATTTT.